This T cell receptor beta chain is drawn from a study of T cell responses to AZD1222 COVID-19 vaccine. The CDR3 length is 15 residues. V was pared by 4 bases and J by 6 bases, with 19 bases between. CDR1 SGHKS and CDR2 YYEKEE come from the germline V gene (reference sequence). Broader study findings: Baseline antibody screening turned up just a handful of seropositive AZD1222 recipients. Without day 14 samples, only post-peak T cell repertoires were studied.

With respect to this clone: Its antigen is not known.

Repertoires were generated with immunoSEQ multiplex PCR, while TCRdb's copy carries only in-frame clones and drops some. The sample consists of 75,000 to 90,000 clones, 70% to 90% of them appearing once. The sequencing here drew on peripheral blood, taken on day 0 of AZD1222 vaccination. The sequence was obtained from an adult in good health. The J gene is TRBJ1-2, the V gene TRBV5-5; D possibly corresponds to TRBD1 (5 bases). This CDR3 is CASSPGGGGSHGYTF. The CDR3 DNA sequence: TGTGCCAGCAGCCCAGGCGGGGGAGGGTCCCATGGCTACACCTTC.